The clone carrying this T cell receptor beta chain was seen only a few times. This specimen comes from a study of blood T cells in healthy people across ages. Trimming shortened V by 0 bases and J by 0 bases, and 9 bases separated the two germline ends. The germline V gene encodes CDR1 SEHNR and CDR2 FQNEAQ (reference sequence). The CDR3 runs to 16 residues. A J-beta primer mix and a sample-barcoded 5' primer were used in a second PCR of roughly 6 to 11 cycles. MiXCR was run by TCRdb on the 5' RACE reads, yielding one entry per CDR3 protein. In the table there are more than 800,000 distinct CDR3 sequences, more than 35% of which are singletons.

The sequencing input was blood. The rearrangement links TRBV7-9 to TRBJ2-4; D is tentatively TRBD1 or TRBD2 (5 bases each). The receptor was derived from a woman aged 55 to 70 in good health. This CDR3 is CASSLAGELAKNIQYF. The CDR3 nucleotides are TGTGCCAGCAGCTTAGCGGGGGAACTAGCCAAAAACATTCAGTACTTC.